The present TCR beta chain was sequenced within a study of blood T cell repertoires in COVID-19. Looking at the study overall: COVID-19 samples, acute and convalescent, were from the United States, Italy and Spain. T cells, B-cell-depleted T cells, or PBMCs supplied cDNA or gDNA.

Generated by immunoSEQ multiplex PCR, the TCRdb table keeps only in-frame clones and is missing some. Of roughly 110,000 clones listed, around 88% are singletons. The germline gives CDR1 MNHNS, CDR2 SASEGT. The V and J ends lost 2 bases and 9 bases, in that order; junction bases with no gene match: 10. The CDR3 is 15 amino acids. Sequenced material: peripheral blood. The V and J genes are TRBV6-1 and TRBJ2-1, with 7 bases that match TRBD1. The sequence derives from a man in his fifties or sixties with active or convalescent COVID-19. The CDR3 nucleotides read TGTGCCAGCAGTGAAAAGGGTCTAGGGGGCGGTGAGCAGTTCTTC. This encodes CASSEKGLGGGEQFF.